A single sample is the source of the 23 T cell receptor beta chains below, sequenced in a study of shared clonotypes between healthy human individuals. Sequencing was performed with immunoSEQ multiplex PCR; in TCRdb, only in-frame clones are kept and a portion is missing. The sample includes 2 million to 3 million clones, roughly 93% of them seen just once. Sequences were obtained from naive CD4+ T cells from PBMCs. The subset here: CD45RA+ positively selected. These receptors all come from a man younger than 35 in good health. Some clones in this sample may be carry-over from other donors' samples.

The chain recombines TRBV7-3 with TRBJ2-5; the D gene is possibly TRBD2 (5 bases). There are 15 residues in the CDR3. Germline V gene lookup returns CDR1 SGHTA and CDR2 FQGTGA. Trimming cost V 5 bases and J 6 bases, with 19 bases left between them. This CDR3 reads CASSPTPSFGQTQYF. The DNA of the CDR3 is TGTGCCAGCAGCCCCACGCCTAGCTTCGGGCAGACCCAGTACTTC.

This clone was detected once. The rearrangement links TRBV11-1 to TRBJ2-7, with 8 bases identical to TRBD1. The V and J ends lost 5 bases and 2 bases, in that order; junction bases with no gene match: 5. CDR3 length: 14 residues. Per germline, CDR1 SGHAT and CDR2 FQDESV (reference sequence). Here the CDR3 reads CASSPDRGAYEQYF. The CDR3 DNA reads as TGTGCCAGCAGCCCTGACAGGGGCGCCTACGAGCAGTACTTC.

This chain joins TRBV28 and TRBJ1-1; D is uncertain. With 0 bases removed from V and 0 bases from J, the gap between germline ends came to 17 bases. The CDR3 is 18 amino acids. Germline CDR1 and CDR2: MDHEN and SYDVKM. CDR3 amino acids: CASSLWFVEGTLNTEAFF. Written as DNA, the CDR3 is TGTGCCAGCAGTTTATGGTTCGTGGAGGGCACTTTGAACACTGAAGCTTTCTTT.

The chain combines TRBV5-1 with TRBJ1-2; 9 nucleotides match TRBD1. J gave up 7 bases and V 4 bases, and 11 bases lay outside the gene matches. The CDR3 runs to 15 residues. From germline, CDR1 is SGHRS and CDR2 YFSETQ. The CDR3 spells CASSDRDRVSSGYTF. CDR3 DNA sequence: TGCGCCAGCAGCGACCGGGACAGGGTATCTAGTGGCTACACCTTC.

The DNA for the CDR3 is TGTGCCTCCCACGCCGAGGGGCGGGAGACCCAGTACTTC. It yields the protein CASHAEGRETQYF. The rearrangement uses TRBV28 and TRBJ2-5; D tentatively fits TRBD1 or TRBD2 (5 bases each). The CDR3 has 13 amino acids. With 11 bases removed from V and 5 bases from J, the gap between germline ends came to 18 bases. Germline loops: CDR1 MDHEN, CDR2 SYDVKM.

This clone has a handful of counts. The CDR3, as DNA: TGTGCCACCAGCAGGCGGGACAGCACTGAAGCTTTCTTT. Translated, it gives CATSRRDSTEAFF. This sequence joins TRBV15 and TRBJ1-1; 7 bases map to TRBD1. Germline V gene data show CDR1 as LNHNV and CDR2 as YYDKDF (reference sequence). CDR3 length: 13 amino acids. V shed 3 bases and J 4 bases; nucleotides not matched to a gene: 2.

V gene TRBV5-1 combines with J gene TRBJ1-3; TRBD1 aligns across 8 bases. Germline lookup yields CDR1 SGHRS and CDR2 YFSETQ. J was trimmed by 0 bases and V by 4 bases; bases with no gene match: 6. The CDR3 runs 16 residues. The CDR3 bases are TGCGCCAGCAGCCCCGGGACAGGAAACTCTGGAAACACCATATATTTT. This translates into CASSPGTGNSGNTIYF.

The rearrangement joins TRBV30 to TRBJ1-2; D is perhaps TRBD1 (5 bases). Trimming cost V 5 bases and J 4 bases, with 20 bases left between them. The CDR3 extends over 15 amino acids. Germline values: CDR1 GTSNPN, CDR2 SVGIG (reference sequence). The CDR3 spells CAWRGREGNAYGYTF. CDR3 DNA sequence: TGTGCCTGGCGCGGAAGGGAGGGGAACGCCTATGGCTACACCTTC.

The chain employs TRBV9 and TRBJ2-1; the D gene could be TRBD1 or TRBD2 (5 bases each). The CDR3 is 15 amino acids. Between the trimmed V and J ends, which lost 3 bases and 4 bases, there was a span of 14 bases. The germline gives CDR1 SGDLS, CDR2 YYNGEE. The CDR3: CASSAGTVPYNEQFF. As DNA, the CDR3 is TGTGCCAGCAGCGCAGGGACGGTACCTTACAATGAGCAGTTCTTC.

This chain links TRBV18 with TRBJ2-7; 9 positions match TRBD1. This CDR3 comprises 16 residues. Germline V gene data show CDR1 as KGHSH and CDR2 as LQKENI. V gave up 3 bases and J gave up 8 bases; unmatched junction bases: 14. As DNA, the CDR3 is TGTGCCAGCTCACCTGCCCTAAACCCGGGACAGGGTAAGCAGTACTTC. Translation gives CASSPALNPGQGKQYF.

The chain links TRBV28 to TRBJ2-3; a weak D match, TRBD1 (7 bases). Germline V gene sequence: CDR1 MDHEN, CDR2 SYDVKM. The CDR3 totals 16 residues. Trimming left V 3 bases short and J 1 base short, with 14 bases between. The CDR3 loop is CASSLTRGRGTDTQYF. The CDR3 DNA reads as TGTGCCAGCAGTTTGACTAGGGGGCGCGGCACAGATACGCAGTATTTT.

This sequence joins TRBV28 and TRBJ1-2; a weak D match, TRBD1 (5 bases). Trimming pared 7 bases from V and 8 bases from J, leaving 14 bases between. The CDR3 loop spans 12 amino acids. The germline V gene has CDR1 MDHEN and CDR2 SYDVKM. This chain's CDR3 is CASTLGVGGYTF. DNA of the CDR3: TGTGCCAGCACCCTGGGGGTGGGGGGCTACACCTTC.

The chain uses TRBV9 and TRBJ1-4, with TRBD1 matching over 11 bases. The V segment lost 3 bases and the J segment 7 bases; nucleotides outside the gene matches: 8. CDR1 is SGDLS, CDR2 YYNGEE, per germline. This CDR3 has 16 residues. The CDR3 loop is CASSGGQGARGEKLFF. In DNA form, the CDR3 reads TGTGCCAGCAGCGGCGGACAGGGGGCGCGTGGTGAAAAACTGTTTTTT.

Here the CDR3 DNA reads TGTGCCAGCAGCTCTAGCCGAGGGACGGTCTATGGCTACACCTTC. Its protein is CASSSSRGTVYGYTF. The genes are TRBV7-2 and TRBJ1-2, with a tentative D call TRBD1 (5 bases). Trimming shortened V by 4 bases and J by 4 bases, and 16 bases separated the two germline ends. Germline CDR1 SGHTA, CDR2 FQGNSA. This CDR3 has 15 amino acids.

This clone was seen once. This chain links TRBV7-9 with TRBJ1-2; 8 nucleotides match TRBD1. Germline values: CDR1 SEHNR, CDR2 FQNEAQ (reference sequence). J gave up 7 bases and V 1 base, and 5 bases lay outside the gene matches. This CDR3 spans 14 amino acids. CDR3 coding DNA: TGTGCCAGCAGCTTAGGGACAGGGAGTATTGGCTACACCTTC. Its protein is CASSLGTGSIGYTF.

The rearrangement uses TRBV5-4 and TRBJ2-2; 9 nucleotides align to TRBD2. V shed 4 bases and J 6 bases; nucleotides not matched to a gene: 7. Germline values: CDR1 SGHNT, CDR2 YYREEE (reference sequence). This CDR3 has 15 amino acids. In DNA, the CDR3 is TGTGCCAGCAGCAGTAGCGGGAGTTGGGCCGGGGAGCTGTTTTTT. This sequence encodes CASSSSGSWAGELFF.

A note on this clone: This sample includes further DNA sequences coding for the same CDR3. The J gene is TRBJ2-7, the V gene TRBV9, with 11 bases lining up with TRBD2. With 3 bases clipped from V and 4 bases from J, the junction kept 6 bases outside the gene matches. The germline CDR1 and CDR2 sequences are SGDLS and YYNGEE. The CDR3 runs 15 residues. CDR3 in DNA: TGTGCCAGCAGCGCCGGGACTAGCGGCCCGTACGAGCAGTACTTC. Translated, it gives CASSAGTSGPYEQYF.

The rearrangement joins TRBV4-1 to TRBJ2-3, with TRBD1 as a possible D gene (6 bases). This CDR3 comprises 18 residues. Germline loops: CDR1 MGHRA, CDR2 YSYEKL. V was trimmed by 2 bases and J by 4 bases, leaving 22 bases between them. The CDR3: CASSQSGARSRVSDTQYF. The CDR3 nucleotides read TGCGCCAGCAGCCAATCAGGGGCCCGGAGTCGGGTATCAGATACGCAGTATTTT.

To note about this clone: This sample includes further DNA sequences coding for the same CDR3. The gene calls are TRBV7-3 and TRBJ2-1, with TRBD2 matching over 11 bases. This CDR3 contains 15 residues. Germline V CDR1 and CDR2: SGHTA, FQGTGA. V lost 5 bases to trimming and J lost 4 bases; unmatched junction nucleotides: 4. CDR3 sequence (DNA): TGTGCCAGCAGCCTGGGACTAGCGGAATACAATGAGCAGTTCTTC. Protein product: CASSLGLAEYNEQFF.

The chain employs TRBV7-2 and TRBJ1-1; no firm D call. Trimming pared 0 bases from V and 1 base from J, leaving 6 bases between. This CDR3 region has 14 residues. CDR1 is SGHTA, CDR2 FQGNSA, per germline. The CDR3 DNA reads as TGTGCCAGCAGCTTAGCGCGGGCGAACACTGAAGCTTTCTTT. Amino acid sequence: CASSLARANTEAFF.

This chain joins TRBV4-1 and TRBJ2-5; D possibly matches TRBD1 or TRBD2 (5 bases each). The CDR3 runs to 14 residues. Germline CDR1 MGHRA, CDR2 YSYEKL. V lost 0 bases, J lost 4 bases, and 9 bases lay in between. CDR3 coding DNA: TGCGCCAGCAGCCAAGAGTCGGGGCCAGAGACCCAGTACTTC. This codes for CASSQESGPETQYF.

The rearrangement uses TRBV28 and TRBJ1-1; TRBD1 agrees at 10 bases. The germline V gene has CDR1 MDHEN and CDR2 SYDVKM. The CDR3 loop spans 17 amino acids. Trimming at V came to 7 bases and at J to 3 bases, leaving 14 bases not matched to a gene. The CDR3, as DNA: TGTGCCAGCATTTCCGCGGGACAGGGGACGGACGACACTGAAGCTTTCTTT. It encodes CASISAGQGTDDTEAFF.

The chain has TRBV28 and TRBJ2-5; 9 bases line up with TRBD1. CDR3 length equals 16 residues. J was trimmed by 4 bases and V by 3 bases; bases with no gene match: 9. Germline CDR1 MDHEN, CDR2 SYDVKM. The CDR3 loop reads CASSFSGTGRVETQYF. The CDR3 DNA is TGTGCCAGCAGTTTCTCCGGGACAGGGCGGGTAGAGACCCAGTACTTC.